Following are 13 T cell receptor beta chains from one sample sequenced in a study of early T cells in non-severe SARS-CoV-2 infection. TCRdb processed the 5' RACE reads anew with MiXCR; each CDR3 protein has one entry. Seen here are around 57,000 distinct CDR3 sequences, approximately 6.2% observed once, and the top ten hold over 3.5%. The sequenced material came from whole blood. These receptors were obtained from an adult who was a healthcare worker with PCR-confirmed SARS-CoV-2 infection or an uninfected control (not recorded which).

This clonotype was observed many times. The chain carries TRBV10-2 and TRBJ1-2; the D gene is possibly TRBD1 (5 bases). The CDR3 loop spans 15 amino acids. The V gene lost 5 bases and the J gene lost 2 bases, with 15 bases spanning the gap. CDR1 WSHSY and CDR2 SAAADI come from the germline V gene. In DNA, the CDR3 is TGCGCCAGCAGTTTCGCTCCCGGGGGGAACTATGGCTACACCTTC. It codes for CASSFAPGGNYGYTF.

This clonotype was detected ten times or more. The chain recombines TRBV7-2 with TRBJ1-5; unclear D gene. The germline CDR1 and CDR2 sequences are SGHTA and FQGNSA. Trimming pared 1 base from V and 7 bases from J, leaving 8 bases between. The CDR3 spans 13 residues. Here the CDR3 reads CASSLGRRQPQHF. The CDR3 nucleotides read TGTGCCAGCAGCTTAGGGCGAAGGCAGCCCCAGCATTTT.

The table lists this clonotype with many counts. The chain uses TRBV27 and TRBJ1-2; 7 nucleotides match TRBD1. CDR1 and CDR2 from the germline V gene are MNHEY and SMNVEV (reference sequence). V dropped 5 bases and J dropped 4; count of bases not matched to a gene: 7. The CDR3 totals 14 residues. For the CDR3, the DNA is TGTGCCAGCAGTGACCCGGGACAGACCTATGGCTACACCTTC. Its protein is CASSDPGQTYGYTF.

The V call is TRBV12-3 or TRBV12-4, the J call TRBJ2-1; D gene ambiguous. This CDR3 contains 11 residues. V gave up 2 bases and J gave up 5 bases, with 1 base separating them. The CDR3 spells CASSLNNEQFF. Written as DNA, the CDR3 is TGTGCCAGCAGTTTAAACAATGAGCAGTTCTTC.

This clonotype was observed many times. The chain is built from TRBV20-1 and TRBJ1-2; D might be TRBD1 (5 bases). Trimming cost V 0 bases and J 8 bases, with 16 bases left between them. Germline V gene data show CDR1 as DFQATT and CDR2 as SNEGSKA (reference sequence). This CDR3 contains 14 residues. In DNA, the CDR3 is TGCAGTGCTAGAGATGCCAGGGAAACTCGAGGCTACACCTTC. Translated: CSARDARETRGYTF.

This clonotype was observed many times. This chain joins TRBV6-2 or TRBV6-3 and TRBJ2-1; no clear D. V lost 2 bases and J lost 7, with 6 bases in between. This CDR3 is built from 12 residues. Germline lookup yields CDR1 MNHEY and CDR2 SVGEGT. CDR3 region: CASSYEENEQFF. CDR3 bases: TGTGCCAGCAGTTACGAGGAGAATGAGCAGTTCTTC.

The gene calls are TRBV20-1 and TRBJ2-1; the match to TRBD1 covers 10 bases. The CDR3 has 15 residues. The germline gives CDR1 DFQATT, CDR2 SNEGSKA (reference sequence). V gave up 0 bases and J gave up 4 bases; unmatched junction bases: 3. CDR3: CSARDRDRGYNEQFF. The CDR3, as DNA: TGCAGTGCTAGAGATAGGGACAGGGGTTACAATGAGCAGTTCTTC.

Many counts were recorded for this clonotype. The V and J genes are TRBV12-5 and TRBJ1-1; D unclear. The CDR3 spans 13 residues. CDR1 and CDR2 from the germline V gene are LGHNT and FRNRAP. Trimming shortened V by 1 base and J by 1 base, and 4 bases separated the two germline ends. CDR3 in amino acids: CASGLDGNTEAFF. In DNA form, the CDR3 reads TGTGCTAGTGGTTTGGACGGGAACACTGAAGCTTTCTTT.

This clonotype showed up just a few times. The chain carries TRBV5-1 and TRBJ2-5, with D perhaps matching TRBD1 (7 bases). The CDR3 length is 15 residues. Looked up from germline, CDR1 is SGHRS and CDR2 is YFSETQ. The V and J ends lost 6 bases and 0 bases respectively, with 15 bases between them. The CDR3 region has the DNA TGCGCCAGCACCCCAGGGGGGTCGTACCAAGAGACCCAGTACTTC. Translating it yields CASTPGGSYQETQYF.

This clonotype has only a few counts. This chain joins TRBV4-3 and TRBJ1-6, with D uncertain. Germline CDR1 is LGHNA and CDR2 is YSLEER. This CDR3 is built from 15 residues. V was clipped by 0 bases and J by 11 bases, with 14 bases between them. The CDR3 loop reads CASSQDSLETTPLHF. The CDR3, as DNA: TGCGCCAGCAGCCAAGATTCCCTCGAAACGACACCCCTCCACTTT.

V and J are TRBV7-2 and TRBJ2-5; 15 positions match TRBD2. This CDR3 contains 17 residues. V lost 1 base to trimming and J lost 3 bases; unmatched junction nucleotides: 3. The germline CDR1 and CDR2 sequences are SGHTA and FQGNSA. In nucleotides, the CDR3 is TGTGCCAGCAGCTTAGGCGGGACTAGCGGGGGGAAAGAGACCCAGTACTTC. Protein product: CASSLGGTSGGKETQYF.

This clonotype was observed at least ten times. The J gene is TRBJ1-5, the V gene TRBV12-3 or TRBV12-4; TRBD1 matches at 7 bases. CDR3 length: 14 residues. J gave up 4 bases and V 4 bases, and 4 bases lay outside the gene matches. The CDR3 loop reads CASSSTGSNQPQHF. CDR3 DNA sequence: TGTGCCAGCAGTTCGACAGGGTCAAATCAGCCCCAGCATTTT.

This clonotype showed up many times. CDR3: CASSAGTGDYYGYTF. The CDR3 nucleotides read TGCGCCAGCAGCGCCGGGACAGGGGACTACTATGGCTACACCTTC. The chain links TRBV5-1 to TRBJ1-2; 10 bases are a match to TRBD1. Germline V gene sequence: CDR1 SGHRS, CDR2 YFSETQ. V lost 4 bases to trimming and J lost 3 bases; unmatched junction nucleotides: 6. There are 15 residues in the CDR3.